This record covers a single TCR beta chain. These data are taken from a study of blood T cell repertoires in COVID-19. In the study overall: Some COVID-19 samples were acute and others convalescent; all came from the United States, Italy and Spain. PBMCs, B-cell-depleted T cells, or T cells were the source of the cDNA or gDNA that made up the material.

Authors' analysis steps: The authors estimated nucleated cell counts from reference gene primer amplification. Sequenced by immunoSEQ multiplex PCR; TCRdb stores in-frame clones only, minus some. From that table come the V and J calls and clone size; the DNA was used to work out D and trimming. The data contain 300,000 or so clones, roughly 86% of them singletons. The germline CDR1 and CDR2 sequences are SGHTA and FQGTGA. The CDR3 extends over 16 amino acids. Trimming removed 5 bases at V and 1 base at J, with 17 bases between. The receptor comes from a woman aged 50 to 60 who had recovered from COVID-19. Sequencing used peripheral blood. The chain carries TRBV7-3 and TRBJ1-1, with D uncertain. The CDR3 sequence: CASSPRGSPGNTEAFF. CDR3 DNA sequence: TGTGCCAGCAGCCCCCGAGGGTCCCCGGGGAACACTGAAGCTTTCTTT.